This TCR beta chain was recorded in a study of T cell responses to AZD1222 COVID-19 vaccine. General study findings and limits: It was only after the peak T cell response that any repertoires were sampled. Clonal diversity may have been underestimated in mostly white British donors. With two AZD1222 doses given, Spike-specific TCR breadth and depth both rose. At 160-218 and 743-854, vaccine-associated CD4 TCRs were dominant, and they spanned spike.

Notes on this clone: What it recognizes is unknown.

This CDR3 has 16 amino acids. The germline CDR1 and CDR2 sequences are SGHRS and YFSETQ. Trimming removed 4 bases from V and 9 bases from J, with 23 bases in between. Data came from immunoSEQ multiplex PCR; TCRdb stores just in-frame clones and leaves some out. Of more than 140,000 clones listed, about 89% are singletons. This specimen was peripheral blood, taken on day 0 of AZD1222 vaccination. V usage is TRBV5-1 and J usage is TRBJ2-1, with D unclear. This clonotype originated in an adult in good health. The chain's CDR3 is CASSLYGEAYFGEQFF. In DNA form, the CDR3 reads TGCGCCAGCAGCCTGTATGGAGAGGCCTATTTTGGTGAGCAGTTCTTC.